One and the same sample provided the 24 T cell receptor beta chains below, sequenced in a study of TIL therapy for anti-PD-1-resistant metastatic lung cancer (dated by TCRdb to 2020 to 2022). What this sample's time point label stands for: pre-treatment sample, taken before nivolumab and TIL therapy. TCR beta CDR3 regions were amplified from genomic DNA with the immunoSEQ v3 hsTCRB kit using bias-controlled multiplex PCR. TCRdb stores this immuneACCESS table with in-frame sequences only. Part of the clones is absent; in the studies checked, under half of the shortfall reflects unresolved V genes, and no reason is known for the rest. The sample table records 50,000 to 65,000 clones; approximately 80% of these occur just once. In total, the top ten clones hold roughly 3% of the sample. The sequenced sample was blood, obtained at baseline. The origin of the receptors is a person between 25 and 79 years old with non-small cell lung cancer.

In its sample, this clone was seen a few times. V gene TRBV10-2 combines with J gene TRBJ1-5, with TRBD1 matching 10 bases. The CDR3 runs 22 residues. The J segment lost 0 bases and the V segment lost 3 bases, leaving 20 bases of the junction unmatched. Germline V gene sequence: CDR1 WSHSY, CDR2 SAAADI. The CDR3 DNA follows: TGCGCCAGCAGTGATCCGGGACAGGGGTCTCAGTCGGTCCGGTATAGCAATCAGCCCCAGCATTTT. Its translation: CASSDPGQGSQSVRYSNQPQHF.

Here the CDR3 reads CASSFSGQANEKLFF. CDR3 bases: TGTGCCAGCAGTTTCTCCGGACAGGCTAATGAAAAACTGTTTTTT. This rearrangement joins TRBV6-5 to TRBJ1-4; 7 positions agree with TRBD1. Germline trimming cut 4 bases from V and 3 bases from J; bases unmatched to any gene: 5. Germline lookup yields CDR1 MNHEY and CDR2 SVGAGI. The CDR3 has 15 residues.

CDR3 in DNA: TGCGCCAGTTCCGCCGGGACAGGGGGCGGAAAGACCCAGTACTTC. Amino acid sequence: CASSAGTGGGKTQYF. V gene TRBV5-1 combines with J gene TRBJ2-5; 12 positions agree with TRBD1. Per the germline V gene, CDR1 is SGHRS and CDR2 is YFSETQ. The CDR3 length is 15 residues. With V trimmed by 8 bases and J by 6 bases, 11 bases remained unmatched.

The genes are TRBV6-5 and TRBJ2-3; TRBD1 is a possible D gene (6 bases). Trimming removed 6 bases from V and 5 bases from J, with 15 bases in between. Per germline, CDR1 MNHEY and CDR2 SVGAGI. The CDR3 contains 14 residues. In DNA form, the CDR3 reads TGTGCCAGCAGAGTAACAGGGATTGGAGATACGCAGTATTTT. The encoded protein is CASRVTGIGDTQYF.

The V call is TRBV6-5, the J call TRBJ2-2, with D unresolved. CDR1 is MNHEY and CDR2 is SVGAGI in the germline V gene. The CDR3 runs 12 residues. Deletions cut 7 bases from V and 6 bases from J, with 9 bases between. The CDR3 loop is CASTSRSGELFF. DNA for the CDR3: TGTGCCAGCACGAGCCGCTCCGGGGAGCTGTTTTTT.

This chain joins TRBV24-1 and TRBJ2-1, with 10 positions matching TRBD2. This CDR3 is 16 amino acids long. J lost 2 bases, V lost 9 bases, and 9 bases had no gene match. CDR1 is KGHDR, CDR2 SFDVKD, per germline. CDR3 nucleotide sequence: TGTGCCACCGCCGTTTCCCTAGCGGGGGCCTACAATGAGCAGTTCTTC. As protein: CATAVSLAGAYNEQFF.

This chain uses TRBV3-1 (or the pseudogene TRBV3-2) with TRBJ1-6, with 7 bases fitting TRBD1. This CDR3 region has 14 residues. Germline trimming cut 1 base from V and 8 bases from J; bases unmatched to any gene: 2. Germline V lookup: CDR1 LGHDT, CDR2 YNNKEL (reference sequence). CDR3 DNA: TGTGCCAGCAGCCAAGTTCAGGGGGATTCACCCCTCCACTTT. It specifies CASSQVQGDSPLHF.

This clone showed up just a few times. The gene calls are TRBV7-9 and TRBJ1-1; D gene uncertain. Germline CDR1 reads SEHNR; CDR2 reads FQNEAQ (reference sequence). V lost 1 base and J lost 4, with 10 bases in between. The CDR3 extends over 14 amino acids. The CDR3 spells CASSLGALGTEAFF. Written as DNA, the CDR3 is TGTGCCAGCAGCTTAGGGGCACTGGGCACTGAAGCTTTCTTT. Complete variable domain (other parts from reference TRBV7-9 and TRBJ1-1): DTGVSQNPRHKITKRGQNVTFRCDPISEHNRLYWYRQTLGQGPEFLTYFQNEAQLEKSRLLSDRFSAERPKGSFSTLEIQRTEQGDSAMYLCASSLGALGTEAFFGQGTRLTVV.

V gene TRBV9 combines with J gene TRBJ1-5; possible D gene TRBD1, 5 bases. V lost 3 bases to trimming and J lost 0 bases, with 7 bases between them. Germline CDR1 reads SGDLS; CDR2 reads YYNGEE. The CDR3 is 14 amino acids. CDR3 sequence reads: CASSAGNSNQPQHF. In DNA, the CDR3 is TGTGCCAGCAGCGCAGGGAATAGCAATCAGCCCCAGCATTTT.

The chain recombines TRBV21-1 with TRBJ2-5. TRBV21-1 is recorded as a pseudogene. The CDR3 contains 14 residues. CDR3 coding DNA: TGTGCCAGCAGCAAAGGGGAAGCACAAGAGACCCAGTACTTC. Its protein product is CASSKGEAQETQYF.

CDR3 sequence (DNA): TGTGCCAGCAGCCCTAGGTCGGGGGGCTCCTACAATGAGCAGTTCTTC. Encoded protein: CASSPRSGGSYNEQFF. J is TRBJ2-1 and V is TRBV7-9; 7 nucleotides match TRBD2. This CDR3 has 16 residues. J was trimmed by 0 bases and V by 5 bases; bases with no gene match: 7. Germline V gene data show CDR1 as SEHNR and CDR2 as FQNEAQ (reference sequence).

V usage is TRBV28 and J usage is TRBJ2-2; D is unclear. CDR1 and CDR2 from the germline V gene are MDHEN and SYDVKM. Trimming took off 5 bases at V and 3 bases at J, with 13 bases between the two ends. This CDR3 comprises 15 residues. This chain's CDR3 is CASSPWEGHTGELFF. The CDR3 DNA is TGTGCCAGCAGTCCCTGGGAAGGACACACCGGGGAGCTGTTTTTT.

The chain is built from TRBV28 and TRBJ2-7; tentatively, D is TRBD1 (5 bases). V lost 1 base and J 2 bases, leaving 6 bases between the germline ends. The germline CDR1 and CDR2 sequences are MDHEN and SYDVKM. This CDR3 is 13 amino acids long. CDR3 DNA: TGTGCCAGCAGTTTATTACAGGCCTACGAGCAGTACTTC. Residues: CASSLLQAYEQYF.

As regards this clone: The sample carries other DNA sequences with the same CDR3. The chain joins TRBV18 to TRBJ2-2; either TRBD1 or TRBD2 may fit D (5 bases each). Germline values: CDR1 KGHSH, CDR2 LQKENI. Trimming stripped 3 bases from V and 0 bases from J, with 11 bases between. CDR3 length equals 16 residues. The CDR3 protein is CASSPPGTANTGELFF. The CDR3 nucleotides read TGTGCCAGCTCACCCCCGGGGACGGCGAACACCGGGGAGCTGTTTTTT.

The chain couples TRBV7-9 to TRBJ1-2; D remains ambiguous. Germline CDR1 is SEHNR and CDR2 is FQNEAQ (reference sequence). V was pared by 1 base and J by 6 bases, with 21 bases between. The CDR3 has 17 residues. The CDR3, as DNA: TGTGCCAGCAGCTTAGGAGGTGTGAGTGTAAACTACAATGGCTACACCTTC. It codes for CASSLGGVSVNYNGYTF.

The gene calls are TRBV28 and TRBJ2-3; 7 bases are a match to TRBD1. Germline values: CDR1 MDHEN, CDR2 SYDVKM. This CDR3 is 15 amino acids long. V gave up 6 bases and J gave up 1 base; unmatched junction bases: 7. This chain's CDR3 is CASSNRDSGTDTQYF. CDR3 sequence (DNA): TGTGCCAGCAGCAACCGGGACAGTGGCACAGATACGCAGTATTTT.

The genes are TRBV12-3 or TRBV12-4 and TRBJ2-7, with D possibly being TRBD1 (7 bases). The CDR3 totals 13 residues. Between the trimmed V and J ends, which lost 4 bases and 7 bases, there was a span of 14 bases. CDR3 in amino acids: CASSWDSAGEQYF. CDR3 DNA: TGTGCCAGCAGTTGGGACAGCGCGGGGGAGCAGTACTTC.

The rearrangement uses TRBV7-8 and TRBJ2-3; D unclear. The CDR3 is 12 residues long. V dropped 1 base and J dropped 7 bases, with 6 bases sitting between them. Germline V lookup: CDR1 SGHVS, CDR2 FQNEAQ. CDR3 sequence: CASSLGEYTQYF. DNA of the CDR3: TGTGCCAGCAGCTTAGGAGAATATACGCAGTATTTT. Full variable domain (remainder filled in from reference TRBV7-8 and TRBJ2-3): GAGVSQSPRYKVAKRGQDVALRCDPISGHVSLFWYQQALGQGPEFLTYFQNEAQLDKSGLPSDRFFAERPEGSVSTLKIQRTQQEDSAVYLCASSLGEYTQYFGPGTRLTVL.

The chain combines TRBV30 with TRBJ1-4; TRBD1 matches at 7 bases. The CDR3 spans 13 residues. The trim removed 4 bases at V and 4 bases at J, leaving 3 bases unmatched. CDR1 and CDR2 (germline): GTSNPN, SVGIG (reference sequence). The CDR3 DNA is TGTGCCTGGACTCGACAGGGTAATGAAAAACTGTTTTTT. Its protein product is CAWTRQGNEKLFF.

The V call is TRBV2, the J call TRBJ1-5; the D is unclear. This CDR3 contains 16 residues. Germline lookup yields CDR1 SNHLY and CDR2 FYNNEI. Between the trimmed V and J ends, which lost 2 bases and 7 bases, there was a span of 18 bases. CDR3 bases: TGTGCCAGCAGTGAAAATTCCCCGACGAGCAGACAGCCCCAGCATTTT. It yields the protein CASSENSPTSRQPQHF.

The chain has TRBV5-1 and TRBJ1-3; D is unresolved. Per germline, CDR1 SGHRS and CDR2 YFSETQ. The CDR3 sequence is 13 residues long. V was cut by 5 bases and J by 3 bases, with 9 bases left in between. The CDR3 bases are TGCGCCAGCAGTCGGAAGGATGGAAACACCATATATTTT. It specifies CASSRKDGNTIYF.

The V call is TRBV25-1, the J call TRBJ2-6; no definite D call. Germline V gene sequence: CDR1 MGHDK, CDR2 SYGVNS. The CDR3 spans 14 residues. V was shortened by 5 bases and J by 1 base, with 6 bases between the two germline ends. The CDR3 sequence is CASSKGSGANVLTF. The CDR3 DNA reads TGTGCCAGCAGTAAGGGTTCTGGGGCCAACGTCCTGACTTTC.

In its sample, this clone was seen once. The V gene is TRBV5-6, the J gene TRBJ2-7; 11 nucleotides line up with TRBD2. V was pared by 1 base and J by 4 bases, with 1 base of the junction left unmatched. This CDR3 is built from 14 residues. Germline V gives CDR1 SGHDT, CDR2 YYEEEE. Written as DNA, the CDR3 is TGTGCCAGCAGCTTGATAGCGGGAGGGTACGAGCAGTACTTC. Its protein is CASSLIAGGYEQYF.

The V call is TRBV7-2, the J call TRBJ2-5; 10 bases align to TRBD2. Germline trimming cut 3 bases from V and 1 base from J; bases unmatched to any gene: 2. The CDR3 length is 15 residues. The germline V gene encodes CDR1 SGHTA and CDR2 FQGNSA. The CDR3 DNA sequence: TGTGCCAGCAGCTTTTGGACTAGCGGCCAAGAGACCCAGTACTTC. Translation gives CASSFWTSGQETQYF. Looking up the rest from reference TRBV7-2 and TRBJ2-5 gives the full variable domain: GAGVSQSPSNKVTEKGKDVELRCDPISGHTALYWYRQSLGQGLEFLIYFQGNSAPDKSGLPSDRFSAERTGGSVSTLTIQRTQQEDSAVYLCASSFWTSGQETQYFGPGTRLLVL.